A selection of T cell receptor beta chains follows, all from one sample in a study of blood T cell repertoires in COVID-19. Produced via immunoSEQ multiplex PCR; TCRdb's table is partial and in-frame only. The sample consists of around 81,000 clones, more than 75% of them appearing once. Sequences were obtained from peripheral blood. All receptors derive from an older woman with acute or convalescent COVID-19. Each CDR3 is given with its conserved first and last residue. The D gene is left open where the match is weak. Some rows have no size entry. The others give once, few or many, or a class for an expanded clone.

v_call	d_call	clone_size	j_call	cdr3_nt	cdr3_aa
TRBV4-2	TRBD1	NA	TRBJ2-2	TGTGCCAGCAGCCAAGGACAGGGGCAGGACACCGGGGAGCTGTTTTTT	CASSQGQGQDTGELFF
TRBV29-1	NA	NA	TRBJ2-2	TGCAGCGTTTTTGGAGCCGGGGAGCTGTTTTTT	CSVFGAGELFF
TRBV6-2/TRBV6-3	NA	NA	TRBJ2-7	TGTGCCAGCAGTTACTCCCCAGGCCAAAGAAGCTCCTACGAGCAGTACTTC	CASSYSPGQRSSYEQYF
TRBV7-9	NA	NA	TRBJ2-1	TGTGCCAGCAGCTTAGCTTTAGCGGCGAATGAGCAGTTCTTC	CASSLALAANEQFF
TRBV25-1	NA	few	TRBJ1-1	TGTGCCAGCAGTGTGGGGATGGAGGTGAACACTGAAGCTTTCTTT	CASSVGMEVNTEAFF
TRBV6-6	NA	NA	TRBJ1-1	TGTGCCAGCAGTTTCACTAACACTGAAGCTTTCTTT	CASSFTNTEAFF
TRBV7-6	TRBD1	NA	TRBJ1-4	TGTGCCAGCAGCTCGTCGGGGGGGGACAGTCGAATCGAAAAACTGTTTTTT	CASSSSGGDSRIEKLFF
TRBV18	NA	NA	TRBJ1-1	TGTGCCAGCTCAGCTGATCAGCAGGGGTCAGAAGCTTTCTTT	CASSADQQGSEAFF
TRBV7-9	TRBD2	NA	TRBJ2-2	TGTGCCAGCAGCTTACCGACTAGCCCCGGGGAGCTGTTTTTT	CASSLPTSPGELFF
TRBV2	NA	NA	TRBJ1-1	TGTGCCAGCAGTGAACGTCAGAGAGGCCCTTTCTTT	CASSERQRGPFF
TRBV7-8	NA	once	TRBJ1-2	TGTGCCAGCAGCTTAGCAGGGGGTGGCTACACCTTC	CASSLAGGGYTF